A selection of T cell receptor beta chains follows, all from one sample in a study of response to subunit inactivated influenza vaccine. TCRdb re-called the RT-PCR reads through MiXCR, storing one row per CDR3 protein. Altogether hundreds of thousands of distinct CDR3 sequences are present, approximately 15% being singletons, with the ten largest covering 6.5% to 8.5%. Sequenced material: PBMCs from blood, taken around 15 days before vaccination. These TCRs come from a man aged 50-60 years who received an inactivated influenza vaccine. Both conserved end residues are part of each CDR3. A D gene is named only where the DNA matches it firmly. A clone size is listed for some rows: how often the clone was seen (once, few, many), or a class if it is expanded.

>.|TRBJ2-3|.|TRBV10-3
TGTGCCATCAGTGGCGAGACAGATACGCAGTATTTT
CAISGETDTQYF
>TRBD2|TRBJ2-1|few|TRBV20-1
TGCAGTGCCCTTCTGACTAGCCTGAAGGGTGAGCAGTTCTTC
CSALLTSLKGEQFF
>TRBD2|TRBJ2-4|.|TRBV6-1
TGTGCCAGCAGCATTACGGGGGGAGCCAAAAACATTCAGTACTTC
CASSITGGAKNIQYF
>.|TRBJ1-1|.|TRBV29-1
TGCAGCGTTGACGGGGAGAGGGGCGCTGAAGCTTTCTTT
CSVDGERGAEAFF
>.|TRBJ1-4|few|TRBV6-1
TGTGCCAGCGAGTACAGGGAGAGGGAAAAACTGTTTTTT
CASEYREREKLFF
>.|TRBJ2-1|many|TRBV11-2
TGTGCCAGCAGCTTATCTTTCGGGCACCGGTTGGAGCAGTTCTTC
CASSLSFGHRLEQFF
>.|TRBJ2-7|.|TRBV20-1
TGCAGTGCTAGAGATTTGCGACGCTCCTACGAGCAGTACTTC
CSARDLRRSYEQYF
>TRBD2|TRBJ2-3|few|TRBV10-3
TGTGCCATCAGTGAGGGTCTAGCGGGATTAGATACGCAGTATTTT
CAISEGLAGLDTQYF
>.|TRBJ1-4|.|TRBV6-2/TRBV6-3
TGTGCCAGCAGTTACGTGGGTGAAAAACTGTTTTTT
CASSYVGEKLFF
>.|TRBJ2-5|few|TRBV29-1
TGCAGCGCCCTAAGGGGCTCGGAGACCCAGTACTTC
CSALRGSETQYF
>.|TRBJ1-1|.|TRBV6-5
TGTGCCAGCAGTTACTCAGTCTGGGCTGAAGCTTTCTTT
CASSYSVWAEAFF
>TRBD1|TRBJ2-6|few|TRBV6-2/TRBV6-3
TGTGCCAGCAGTTACTCACCAGGGGGAGCTTCTGGGGCCAACGTCCTGACTTTC
CASSYSPGGASGANVLTF
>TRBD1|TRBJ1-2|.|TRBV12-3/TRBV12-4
TGTGCCAGCAGTGTCCTCTCAGGGGGCTATGGCTACACCTTC
CASSVLSGGYGYTF
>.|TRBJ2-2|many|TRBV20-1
TGCAGTGCTAGATTTAGCGCGAACACCGGGGAGCTGTTTTTT
CSARFSANTGELFF